This TCR beta chain was documented in a study of cytomegalovirus exposure and HLA in healthy donors. 13 Jbeta primers and 60 Vbeta primers were used for the PCR. Clones were sequenced by immunoSEQ multiplex PCR, and TCRdb holds only the in-frame ones, with some missing. The sample carries approximately 150,000 clones, around two thirds recorded once. Study outcomes and limitations: A link between a missense DCLRE1C variant and TCR beta V- and J-gene trimming emerged from a later analysis. Roughly uniform depth of sequencing across donors was assumed in presence/absence analyses.

Germline V gene lookup returns CDR1 SNHLY and CDR2 FYNNEI. The CDR3 runs 13 residues. Unmatched junction bases numbered 2, after V lost 5 bases and J lost 8 bases. Note on this clone: What it recognizes is unknown.

The specimen sequenced was PBMCs. The rearrangement links TRBV2 to TRBJ1-4, with 10 nucleotides matching TRBD1. The sequence derives from a man aged 30-40 years in good health and CMV-seropositive. The CDR3 region has the DNA TGTGCCAGCAGTCGACAGGGGGCGGAAAAACTGTTTTTT. This encodes CASSRQGAEKLFF. Full variable domain (missing parts from reference TRBV2 and TRBJ1-4): EPEVTQTPSHQVTQMGQEVILRCVPISNHLYFYWYRQILGQKVEFLVSFYNNEISEKSEIFDDQFSVERPDGSNFTLKIRSTKLEDSAMYFCASSRQGAEKLFFGSGTQLSVL.